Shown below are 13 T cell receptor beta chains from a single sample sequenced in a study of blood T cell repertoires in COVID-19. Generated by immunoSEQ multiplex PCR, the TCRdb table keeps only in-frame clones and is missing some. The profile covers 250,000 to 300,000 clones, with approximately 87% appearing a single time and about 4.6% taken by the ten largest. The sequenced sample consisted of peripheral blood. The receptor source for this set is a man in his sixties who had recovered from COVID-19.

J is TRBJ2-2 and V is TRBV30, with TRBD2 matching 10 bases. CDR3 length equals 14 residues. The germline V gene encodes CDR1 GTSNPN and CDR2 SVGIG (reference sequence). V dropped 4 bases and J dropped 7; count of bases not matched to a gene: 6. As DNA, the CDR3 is TGTGCCTGGAATCTAGCGGGAGTCCGCGGGGAGCTGTTTTTT. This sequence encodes CAWNLAGVRGELFF.

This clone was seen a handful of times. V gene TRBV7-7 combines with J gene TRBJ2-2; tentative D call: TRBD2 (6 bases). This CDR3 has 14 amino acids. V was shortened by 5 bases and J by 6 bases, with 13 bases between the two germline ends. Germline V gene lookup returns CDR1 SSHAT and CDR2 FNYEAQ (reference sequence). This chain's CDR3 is CASSQDTGAGELFF. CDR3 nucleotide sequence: TGTGCCAGCAGCCAGGACACGGGGGCCGGGGAGCTGTTTTTT.

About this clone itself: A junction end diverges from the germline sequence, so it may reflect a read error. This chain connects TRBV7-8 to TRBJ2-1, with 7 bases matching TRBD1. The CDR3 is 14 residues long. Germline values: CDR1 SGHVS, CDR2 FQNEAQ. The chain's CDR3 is CASNKGGSHNEQFF. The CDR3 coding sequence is TGTGCCAGCAACAAAGGGGGCTCCCACAATGAGCAGTTCTTC.

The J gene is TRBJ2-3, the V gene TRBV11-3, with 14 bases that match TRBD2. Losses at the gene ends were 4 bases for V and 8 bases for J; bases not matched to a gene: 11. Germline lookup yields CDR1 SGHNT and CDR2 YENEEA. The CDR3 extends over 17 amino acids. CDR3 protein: CASSSRTSGGTRVTQYF. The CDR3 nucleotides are TGTGCCAGCAGCTCCCGGACTAGCGGGGGGACGAGGGTTACGCAGTATTTT.

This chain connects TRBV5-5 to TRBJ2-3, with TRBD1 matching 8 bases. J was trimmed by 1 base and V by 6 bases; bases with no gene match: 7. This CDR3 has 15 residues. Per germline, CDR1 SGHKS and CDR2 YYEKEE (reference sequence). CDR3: CASTDWDRRTDTQYF. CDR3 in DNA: TGTGCCAGCACCGACTGGGACAGGCGCACAGATACGCAGTATTTT.

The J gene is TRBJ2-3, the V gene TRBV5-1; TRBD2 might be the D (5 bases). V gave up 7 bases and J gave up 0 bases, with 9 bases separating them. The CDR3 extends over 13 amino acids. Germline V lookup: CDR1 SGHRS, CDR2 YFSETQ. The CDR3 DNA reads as TGCGCCAGCGGACTGATTAGCACAGATACGCAGTATTTT. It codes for CASGLISTDTQYF.

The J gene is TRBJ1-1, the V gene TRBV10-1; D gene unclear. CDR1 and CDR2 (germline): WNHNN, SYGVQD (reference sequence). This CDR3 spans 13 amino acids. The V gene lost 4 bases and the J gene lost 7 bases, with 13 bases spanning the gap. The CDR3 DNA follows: TGCGCCAGCAGTGTTTTACAGCGGGGTGAAGCTTTCTTT. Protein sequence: CASSVLQRGEAFF.

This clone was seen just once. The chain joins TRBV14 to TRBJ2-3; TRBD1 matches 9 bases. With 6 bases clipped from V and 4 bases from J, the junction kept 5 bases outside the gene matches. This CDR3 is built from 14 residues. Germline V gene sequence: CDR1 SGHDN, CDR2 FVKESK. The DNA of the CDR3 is TGTGCCAGCAGAGGACAGGGGTGGGCAGATACGCAGTATTTT. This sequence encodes CASRGQGWADTQYF. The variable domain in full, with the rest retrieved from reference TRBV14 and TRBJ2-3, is EAGVTQFPSHSVIEKGQTVTLRCDPISGHDNLYWYRRVMGKEIKFLLHFVKESKQDESGMPNNRFLAERTGGTYSTLKVQPAELEDSGVYFCASRGQGWADTQYFGPGTRLTVL.

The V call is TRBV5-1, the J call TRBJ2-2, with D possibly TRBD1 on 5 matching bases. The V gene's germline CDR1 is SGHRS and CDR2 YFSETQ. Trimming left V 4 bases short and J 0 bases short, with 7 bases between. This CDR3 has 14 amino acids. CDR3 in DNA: TGCGCCAGCAGCGGACAAGCGAACACCGGGGAGCTGTTTTTT. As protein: CASSGQANTGELFF.

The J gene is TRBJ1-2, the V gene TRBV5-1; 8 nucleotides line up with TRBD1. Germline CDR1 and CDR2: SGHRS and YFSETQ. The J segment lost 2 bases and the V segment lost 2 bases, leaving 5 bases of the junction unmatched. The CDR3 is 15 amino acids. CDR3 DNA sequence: TGCGCCAGCAGCTTAACGACAGGGGAAAACTATGGCTACACCTTC. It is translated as CASSLTTGENYGYTF.

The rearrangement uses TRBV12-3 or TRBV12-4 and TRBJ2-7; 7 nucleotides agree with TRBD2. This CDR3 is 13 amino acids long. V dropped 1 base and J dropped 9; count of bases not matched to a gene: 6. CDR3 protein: CASSLDPGGRQYF. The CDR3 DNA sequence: TGTGCCAGCAGTTTAGATCCCGGGGGGAGGCAGTACTTC.

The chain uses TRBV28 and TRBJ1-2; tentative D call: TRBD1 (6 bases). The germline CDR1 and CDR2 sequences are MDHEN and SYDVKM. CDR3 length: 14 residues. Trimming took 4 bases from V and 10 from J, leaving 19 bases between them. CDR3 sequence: CASSSPIGGLAYTF. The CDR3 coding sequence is TGTGCCAGCAGTTCCCCAATCGGGGGGCTGGCCTACACCTTC.

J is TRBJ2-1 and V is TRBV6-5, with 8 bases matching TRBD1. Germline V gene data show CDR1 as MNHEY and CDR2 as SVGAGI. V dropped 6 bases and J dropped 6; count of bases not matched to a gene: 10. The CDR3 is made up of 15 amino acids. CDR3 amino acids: CASRPTGGIFNEQFF. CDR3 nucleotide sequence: TGTGCCAGCAGACCCACAGGGGGGATATTCAATGAGCAGTTCTTC.